The subject of this entry is one T cell receptor (beta chain). There is no known antigen for this receptor. Base qualities are missing; no much larger clone stands one base away. Genomic DNA was isolated using the Qiagen DNeasy kit from unsorted PBMCs as well as from negatively selected CD4+ and CD8+ fractions. Amplification of TCR beta CDR3 regions was done by immunoSEQ multiplex PCR with primers that anneal to V and J segments. A synthetic immune receptor repertoire was used to minimize amplification bias, and any residual bias was removed computationally once sequencing was done. Concerning the study's data processing: Repertoire diversity was quantified as the Shannon entropy index using custom Python scripts. Unsorted, CD4+ and CD8+ repertoires were analyzed separately, except in combined analyses where CD4+ and CD8+ sequences were merged in silico. A clone was considered expanded if an increase in frequency of at least 2-fold after treatment relative to C1D1 was found, and a pseudocount of 0.5 was applied to clones undetected at baseline. Singleton clones were defined as clones with 0 or 1 copy at C1D1, and non-singleton clones were defined as clones with 2 or more copies. Clones expanded in unsorted samples were annotated as CD4+, CD8+ or unknown by matching protein sequences in sorted samples from the same patient. Wilcoxon tests were applied to paired samples to test diversity changes from C1D1 to C4D1. TCRdb retrieved this table from immuneACCESS and kept in-frame rearrangements only. Not all clones are present; in checked studies, unresolved V genes account for under half, and no reason is known for the remainder. V and J calls and clone size are those listed in that table; D and trimming were worked out from the DNA. For this sample there are 6,000 to 8,500 clones; 75% to 85% appear just once. Jointly, the top ten make up roughly 50% of the sample.

The data are from a study of PD-1 blockade in classical Hodgkin lymphoma (dated by TCRdb to about 2020). Study-wide context: Nivolumab dosing was 3 mg/kg intravenously every 2 weeks, continuing until either disease progression or unacceptable toxicity. The study used TCR beta sequencing and CyTOF to define a peripheral blood immune signature of response to PD-1 blockade in classical Hodgkin lymphoma.

Study-wide conclusions, independent of this receptor: Newly diagnosed patients were reported to have lower baseline TCR diversity than healthy donors, and relapsed/refractory patients were reported to have lower baseline TCR diversity still. A significant rise by C4D1 was seen in CD4+ but not CD8+ TCR diversity (p=0.0027 vs p=0.16), with the rise being most apparent in complete responders (p=0.02). Diversity was lower in patients who began nivolumab less than 1 year after ASCT, so these patients were left out of later analyses to avoid confounding by immune reconstitution. Only a single clinical trial cohort was studied, and what caused the repertoire differences, possibly disease activity or prior therapy, remained undefined. Among trial patients, those achieving complete response had baseline diversity similar to that of newly diagnosed patients, while diversity was significantly lower in partial responders and progressors.

Deletion took 1 base off V and 4 bases off J, with a span of 16 bases between the germline ends. CDR1 and CDR2 (LNHNV, YYDKDF) derive from the germline V gene (reference sequence). The CDR3 sequence holds 16 residues, the cysteine and phenylalanine included. Kept here is only the CDR3 DNA, which spans 48 bases and is read in frame from base 1. The sample's time point label is to be understood as: cycle 2 day 1 (C2D1) of nivolumab. Relapse after autologous stem cell transplantation had occurred in all trial patients, and cohorts A, B and C were distinguished by prior brentuximab vedotin exposure. The trial cohort was composed of 56 patients with relapsed/refractory classical Hodgkin lymphoma, for whom complete response, partial response or progressive disease was recorded as best overall response. Trial patients were treated with single-agent nivolumab in the multi-cohort phase II CheckMate 205 trial. An independent review committee assessed best overall response by applying the 2007 International Working Group response criteria. Trial PBMCs were collected immediately before nivolumab initiation (C1D1) and during therapy at cycle 2 day 1 and cycle 4 day 1. Peripheral blood was collected in 8 mL Vacutainer Cell Preparation Tubes, from which PBMCs were isolated by centrifugation and then cryopreserved.

This clonotype was obtained from a human donor with classical Hodgkin lymphoma. The rearrangement joined TRBV15 to TRBJ1-1; D gene: possibly TRBD1, on 6 matching bases. The sequences come from peripheral blood mononuclear cells (PBMCs), collected before the second cycle of nivolumab. The DNA sequence follows: TGTGCCACCAGCAGAGCTGCCCGGGGGCGGGGCACTGAAGCTTTCTTT. Translated, this is CATSRAARGRGTEAFF.